Presented here are 32 T cell receptor beta chains from one specimen sequenced in a study of Tregs in tolerant kidney transplant recipients. Data came from immunoSEQ multiplex PCR; TCRdb stores just in-frame clones and leaves some out. The sample comprises about 46,000 clones, roughly 89% of which are singletons, and less than 0.75% rests with the top ten. The sequencing input was Tregs from blood. These receptors were obtained from a human donor in good health.

This chain joins TRBV27 and TRBJ1-5; TRBD1 matches at 7 bases. V dropped 2 bases and J dropped 5; count of bases not matched to a gene: 6. CDR3 length: 15 residues. Germline CDR1 MNHEY, CDR2 SMNVEV (reference sequence). The CDR3: CASSLRTGPYQPQHF. CDR3 DNA: TGTGCCAGCAGTTTAAGGACAGGACCTTATCAGCCCCAGCATTTT.

This sequence joins TRBV7-8 and TRBJ2-1, with no clear D. The CDR3 covers 15 residues. CDR1 and CDR2 (germline): SGHVS, FQNEAQ. Deletions cut 4 bases from V and 0 bases from J, with 10 bases between. Written as DNA, the CDR3 is TGTGCCAGCAGCTCCACCGGGTTCTCCTACAATGAGCAGTTCTTC. Translation gives CASSSTGFSYNEQFF. Filled out from reference TRBV7-8 and TRBJ2-1, the complete variable domain reads GAGVSQSPRYKVAKRGQDVALRCDPISGHVSLFWYQQALGQGPEFLTYFQNEAQLDKSGLPSDRFFAERPEGSVSTLKIQRTQQEDSAVYLCASSSTGFSYNEQFFGPGTRLTVL.

The V call is TRBV19, the J call TRBJ1-1; unclear D gene. Deletions cut 6 bases from V and 1 base from J, with 9 bases between. The germline V gene encodes CDR1 LNHDA and CDR2 SQIVND (reference sequence). The CDR3 extends over 13 amino acids. DNA for the CDR3: TGTGCCAGTAGATGGGAGGCGAACACTGAAGCTTTCTTT. Amino acids: CASRWEANTEAFF.

The chain joins TRBV7-8 to TRBJ2-3; TRBD1 might be the D (6 bases). The CDR3 runs to 15 residues. The germline CDR1 and CDR2 sequences are SGHVS and FQNEAQ. V was clipped by 2 bases and J by 5 bases, with 14 bases between them. The CDR3, as DNA: TGTGCCAGCAGCTTATGGCCTAAACAGGGAGATACGCAGTATTTT. This gives the protein CASSLWPKQGDTQYF.

The rearrangement links TRBV5-6 to TRBJ1-2; TRBD1 matches 10 bases. The CDR3 runs to 16 residues. Germline-derived CDR1 and CDR2 are SGHDT and YYEEEE. Germline trimming cut 0 bases from V and 3 bases from J; bases unmatched to any gene: 5. This chain's CDR3 is CASSLARGQGYYGYTF. CDR3 coding DNA: TGTGCCAGCAGCTTGGCCAGGGGACAGGGGTACTATGGCTACACCTTC.

J is TRBJ2-1 and V is TRBV12-1; the listed D gene, TRBD2, was not tested against the DNA. TRBV12-1 is designated a pseudogene. This CDR3 is 15 amino acids long. Written as DNA, the CDR3 is TGTGCCAGCAGCACACTAGCGGGAAAGAACAATGAGCAGTTCTTC. It codes for CASSTLAGKNNEQFF.

The chain recombines TRBV6-6 with TRBJ1-1, with TRBD1 identical over 9 bases. The length of the CDR3 is 15 residues. The V gene end was trimmed by 0 bases and the J gene end by 6 bases; junction bases not matched to a gene: 5. Germline V CDR1 and CDR2: MNHNY, SVGAGI (reference sequence). The CDR3 region has the DNA TGTGCCAGCAGTTACTCAACAGGGGGCCGGGCTGAAGCTTTCTTT. It specifies CASSYSTGGRAEAFF.

The rearrangement joins TRBV30 to TRBJ2-7; D possibly corresponds to TRBD1 (6 bases). The CDR3 totals 12 residues. Trimming removed 4 bases at V and 2 bases at J, with 9 bases between. CDR1 is GTSNPN and CDR2 is SVGIG in the germline V gene (reference sequence). The CDR3 region has the DNA TGTGCCTGGAAGGGGGATCCCTACGAGCAGTACTTC. This sequence encodes CAWKGDPYEQYF.

The chain employs TRBV4-1 and TRBJ1-2; a weak D match, TRBD1 (5 bases). The CDR3 extends over 15 amino acids. The germline gives CDR1 MGHRA, CDR2 YSYEKL. Trimming removed 1 base at V and 4 bases at J, with 13 bases between. DNA for the CDR3: TGCGCCAGCAGCCAAGGGGTAGGGGCTGGCTATGGCTACACCTTC. Its protein is CASSQGVGAGYGYTF.

A single count supports this clone. V gene TRBV2 combines with J gene TRBJ2-7; D is ambiguous. Per the germline V gene, CDR1 is SNHLY and CDR2 is FYNNEI. V lost 7 bases and J 3 bases, leaving 7 bases between the germline ends. The length of the CDR3 is 11 residues. CDR3 region: CASNRHYEQYF. CDR3 in DNA: TGTGCCAGCAATCGTCACTACGAGCAGTACTTC. The full variable domain, in which reference TRBV2 and TRBJ2-7 provide the parts outside the CDR3, is EPEVTQTPSHQVTQMGQEVILRCVPISNHLYFYWYRQILGQKVEFLVSFYNNEISEKSEIFDDQFSVERPDGSNFTLKIRSTKLEDSAMYFCASNRHYEQYFGPGTRLTVT.

The chain couples TRBV6-5 to TRBJ1-2; maybe TRBD1 (5 bases). This CDR3 has 12 residues. V lost 2 bases and J 6 bases, leaving 7 bases between the germline ends. Looked up from germline, CDR1 is MNHEY and CDR2 is SVGAGI. CDR3 sequence: CASSYQGNGYTF. The CDR3 bases are TGTGCCAGCAGTTACCAGGGAAATGGCTACACCTTC.

The chain uses TRBV9 and TRBJ2-1; the D gene is possibly TRBD2 (6 bases). This CDR3 contains 15 residues. V was cut by 3 bases and J by 2 bases, with 12 bases left in between. Germline CDR1 reads SGDLS; CDR2 reads YYNGEE. The CDR3 spells CASSAGLVTYNEQFF. The CDR3 nucleotides are TGTGCCAGCAGCGCGGGACTCGTCACCTACAATGAGCAGTTCTTC. The complete variable domain, with remaining parts taken from reference TRBV9 and TRBJ2-1, reads DSGVTQTPKHLITATGQRVTLRCSPRSGDLSVYWYQQSLDQGLQFLIQYYNGEERAKGNILERFSAQQFPDLHSELNLSSLELGDSALYFCASSAGLVTYNEQFFGPGTRLTVL.

The rearrangement uses TRBV5-1 and TRBJ2-1; tentative D call: TRBD2 (6 bases). The CDR3 contains 17 residues. CDR1 is SGHRS, CDR2 YFSETQ, per germline. V was cut by 2 bases and J by 6 bases, with 21 bases left in between. CDR3 nucleotides: TGCGCCAGCAGCTTTGGCAGCGGGCTGGCCCAACGCAATGAGCAGTTCTTC. Its protein is CASSFGSGLAQRNEQFF.

This clone has only one observation. This chain joins TRBV15 and TRBJ2-1; 9 bases align to TRBD2. V shed 6 bases and J 5 bases; nucleotides not matched to a gene: 11. The CDR3 contains 16 residues. CDR1 is LNHNV and CDR2 is YYDKDF in the germline V gene (reference sequence). The CDR3, as DNA: TGTGCCACCAGTACACTCGGACTAGCGCGTAACAATGAGCAGTTCTTC. This gives the protein CATSTLGLARNNEQFF.

The CDR3 protein is CATSRDRGLAGIPYNEQFF. CDR3 nucleotides: TGTGCCACCAGCAGAGATCGAGGACTAGCGGGAATTCCCTACAATGAGCAGTTCTTC. The chain has TRBV15 and TRBJ2-1; 12 bases are shared with TRBD2. V lost 0 bases and J lost 2; bases outside the gene matches: 8. CDR3 length: 19 amino acids. From germline, CDR1 is LNHNV and CDR2 YYDKDF (reference sequence).

The chain combines TRBV30 with TRBJ2-7, with 8 positions matching TRBD1. This CDR3 contains 12 residues. Germline CDR1 and CDR2: GTSNPN and SVGIG (reference sequence). Losses at the gene ends were 1 base for V and 6 bases for J; bases not matched to a gene: 2. The CDR3: CAWSGQGLEQYF. CDR3 nucleotides: TGTGCCTGGAGTGGACAGGGGCTCGAGCAGTACTTC. Complete variable domain (other parts from reference TRBV30 and TRBJ2-7): SQTIHQWPATLVQPVGSPLSLECTVEGTSNPNLYWYRQAAGRGLQLLFYSVGIGQISSEVPQNLSASRPQDRQFILSSKKLLLSDSGFYLCAWSGQGLEQYFGPGTRLTVT.

The chain combines TRBV6-6 with TRBJ1-1; 8 positions agree with TRBD1. CDR3 length: 13 residues. Germline lookup yields CDR1 MNHNY and CDR2 SVGAGI (reference sequence). J lost 4 bases, V lost 6 bases, and 4 bases had no gene match. CDR3 bases: TGTGCCAGCAGGTGGGACAGGAGCACTGAAGCTTTCTTT. This gives the protein CASRWDRSTEAFF.

This clone was seen a few times. This chain joins TRBV7-9 and TRBJ2-4; D not resolved. CDR3 size: 14 residues. V was clipped by 5 bases and J by 3 bases, with 11 bases between them. The germline V gene has CDR1 SEHNR and CDR2 FQNEAQ (reference sequence). The CDR3: CASSQTGVKNIQYF. The CDR3 nucleotides read TGTGCCAGCAGCCAAACGGGCGTCAAAAACATTCAGTACTTC.

The V and J genes are TRBV7-9 and TRBJ2-2; no firm D call. The CDR3 has 17 amino acids. Germline CDR1 reads SEHNR; CDR2 reads FQNEAQ (reference sequence). V lost 0 bases and J lost 0, with 11 bases in between. The CDR3, as DNA: TGTGCCAGCAGCTTAGCTAGCACTTCCGCGAACACCGGGGAGCTGTTTTTT. Protein sequence: CASSLASTSANTGELFF.

V usage is TRBV25-1 and J usage is TRBJ2-5; possibly TRBD2 for D (5 bases). This CDR3 is built from 11 residues. Germline lookup yields CDR1 MGHDK and CDR2 SYGVNS. V was clipped by 8 bases and J by 9 bases, with 13 bases between them. For the CDR3, the DNA is TGTGCCAGCGGGGAGCTAGTCCCCCAGTACTTC. Protein product: CASGELVPQYF. Looking up the rest from reference TRBV25-1 and TRBJ2-5 gives the full variable domain: EADIYQTPRYLVIGTGKKITLECSQTMGHDKMYWYQQDPGMELHLIHYSYGVNSTEKGDLSSESTVSRIRTEHFPLTLESARPSHTSQYLCASGELVPQYFGPGTRLLVL.

J is TRBJ2-1 and V is TRBV6-5; the D gene is possibly TRBD2 (7 bases). This CDR3 contains 16 residues. CDR1 and CDR2 (germline): MNHEY, SVGAGI. V was shortened by 2 bases and J by 5 bases, with 16 bases between the two germline ends. In DNA, the CDR3 is TGTGCCAGCAGTTACGGGTGGCGGGGGCCCCACAATGAGCAGTTCTTC. It specifies CASSYGWRGPHNEQFF.

J is TRBJ1-1 and V is TRBV2; a possible D gene is TRBD1 (5 bases). Germline lookup yields CDR1 SNHLY and CDR2 FYNNEI. V was clipped by 2 bases and J by 0 bases, with 10 bases between them. This CDR3 spans 15 amino acids. The DNA for the CDR3 is TGTGCCAGCAGTGAATCAGGGAACATGAACACTGAAGCTTTCTTT. Amino acids: CASSESGNMNTEAFF.

This rearrangement joins TRBV5-1 to TRBJ2-7; D is possibly TRBD2 (5 bases). The CDR3 is 12 amino acids. V shed 5 bases and J shed 7 bases, with 13 bases lying between them. Germline V gene lookup returns CDR1 SGHRS and CDR2 YFSETQ. The DNA of the CDR3 is TGCGCCAGCAGACCGGACTCCCTTGAGCAGTACTTC. Translating it yields CASRPDSLEQYF.

The CDR3 nucleotides are TGTGCCAGTAGCCCACTAGCGGGAGGGAAGGGGAACGAGCAGTACTTC. The encoded protein is CASSPLAGGKGNEQYF. The V gene is TRBV19, the J gene TRBJ2-7; TRBD2 matches at 13 bases. Unmatched junction bases numbered 10, after V lost 6 bases and J lost 5 bases. Looked up from germline, CDR1 is LNHDA and CDR2 is SQIVND (reference sequence). The CDR3 sequence is 16 residues long.

J is TRBJ2-7 and V is TRBV7-9; D is perhaps TRBD1 (5 bases). V was shortened by 6 bases and J by 5 bases, with 26 bases between the two germline ends. Germline CDR1 and CDR2: SEHNR and FQNEAQ (reference sequence). The CDR3 sequence is 17 residues long. CDR3 loop: CASRQGLRAGLKDEQYF. CDR3 bases: TGTGCCAGCAGGCAAGGGTTACGGGCAGGGTTGAAGGACGAGCAGTACTTC. The full variable domain, rest sourced from reference TRBV7-9 and TRBJ2-7, is DTGVSQNPRHKITKRGQNVTFRCDPISEHNRLYWYRQTLGQGPEFLTYFQNEAQLEKSRLLSDRFSAERPKGSFSTLEIQRTEQGDSAMYLCASRQGLRAGLKDEQYFGPGTRLTVT.

The rearrangement uses TRBV19 and TRBJ1-3; unclear D gene. Germline V CDR1 and CDR2: LNHDA, SQIVND (reference sequence). V gave up 3 bases and J gave up 2 bases, with 8 bases separating them. This CDR3 has 14 amino acids. The CDR3 region is CASSIQGPGNTIYF. The CDR3 region has the DNA TGTGCCAGTAGTATTCAAGGGCCTGGAAACACCATATATTTT. The full variable domain, in which reference TRBV19 and TRBJ1-3 provide the parts outside the CDR3, is DGGITQSPKYLFRKEGQNVTLSCEQNLNHDAMYWYRQDPGQGLRLIYYSQIVNDFQKGDIAEGYSVSREKKESFPLTVTSAQKNPTAFYLCASSIQGPGNTIYFGEGSWLTVV.

The DNA of the CDR3 is TGTGCCAGTAGGATCCGGGTGGGGCCATACAATGAGCAGTTCTTC. It is translated as CASRIRVGPYNEQFF. The chain has TRBV19 and TRBJ2-1; TRBD1 might be the D (5 bases). The CDR3 consists of 15 residues. Between the trimmed V and J ends, which lost 6 bases and 4 bases, there was a span of 16 bases. CDR1 is LNHDA and CDR2 is SQIVND in the germline V gene (reference sequence).

V is TRBV27 and J is TRBJ2-1; maybe TRBD2 (7 bases). With 7 bases removed from V and 7 bases from J, the gap between germline ends came to 23 bases. The CDR3 contains 16 residues. CDR1 MNHEY and CDR2 SMNVEV come from the germline V gene (reference sequence). CDR3 protein: CASKRLGGGFRNEQFF. CDR3 DNA sequence: TGTGCCAGCAAAAGATTAGGGGGGGGGTTTCGGAATGAGCAGTTCTTC.

The genes are TRBV10-1 and TRBJ2-1; D gene uncertain. The CDR3 consists of 15 residues. Germline assignment: CDR1 WNHNN and CDR2 SYGVQD (reference sequence). V shed 2 bases and J shed 5 bases, with 13 bases lying between them. CDR3 DNA sequence: TGCGCCAGCAGTGAGAATGGCCCCGGAAACAATGAGCAGTTCTTC. This gives the protein CASSENGPGNNEQFF.

This clone was seen only a few times. The genes are TRBV5-1 and TRBJ1-2; unclear D gene. V lost 1 base, J lost 0 bases, and 4 bases lay in between. Germline loops: CDR1 SGHRS, CDR2 YFSETQ. The CDR3 loop spans 13 amino acids. CDR3 in amino acids: CASSLSANYGYTF. The CDR3 coding sequence is TGCGCCAGCAGCTTGTCGGCTAACTATGGCTACACCTTC.

The CDR3 protein is CATSRGRTPGLHEQYF. CDR3 sequence (DNA): TGTGCCACCAGCAGGGGTAGGACCCCGGGTCTCCACGAGCAGTACTTC. J is TRBJ2-7 and V is TRBV15; D call uncertain. This CDR3 contains 16 residues. Trimming took off 3 bases at V and 5 bases at J, with 20 bases between the two ends. Per the germline V gene, CDR1 is LNHNV and CDR2 is YYDKDF (reference sequence).

This chain joins TRBV5-6 and TRBJ1-2, with D hard to call. CDR1 is SGHDT and CDR2 is YYEEEE in the germline V gene. This CDR3 has 15 amino acids. V was trimmed by 6 bases and J by 0 bases, leaving 15 bases between them. The CDR3 nucleotides read TGTGCCAGCACCCCCGGGCCAGCAGCTAACTATGGCTACACCTTC. This translates into CASTPGPAANYGYTF.